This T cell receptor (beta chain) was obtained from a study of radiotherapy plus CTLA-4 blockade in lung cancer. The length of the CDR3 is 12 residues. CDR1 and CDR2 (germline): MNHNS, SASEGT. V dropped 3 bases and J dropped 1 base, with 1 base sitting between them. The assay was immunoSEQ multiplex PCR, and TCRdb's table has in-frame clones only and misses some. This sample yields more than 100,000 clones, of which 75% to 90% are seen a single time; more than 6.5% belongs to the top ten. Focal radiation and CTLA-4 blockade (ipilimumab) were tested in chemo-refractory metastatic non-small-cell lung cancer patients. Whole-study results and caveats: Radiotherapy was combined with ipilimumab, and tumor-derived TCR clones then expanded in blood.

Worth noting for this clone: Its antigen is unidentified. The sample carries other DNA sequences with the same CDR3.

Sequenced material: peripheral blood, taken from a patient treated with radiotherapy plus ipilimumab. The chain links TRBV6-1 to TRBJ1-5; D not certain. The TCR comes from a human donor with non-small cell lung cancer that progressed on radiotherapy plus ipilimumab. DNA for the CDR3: TGTGCCAGCAGTGAGAGCAATCAGCCCCAGCATTTT. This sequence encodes CASSESNQPQHF.